This TCR beta chain derives from a study of blood T cells in healthy people across ages. A sample-barcoded 5' primer and a J-beta primer mix were used in a second PCR of roughly 7 to 11 cycles. MiXCR was run by TCRdb on the 5' RACE reads, yielding one entry per CDR3 protein. The sample holds about 640,000 distinct CDR3 sequences, less than 35% seen once. The V and J ends lost 5 bases and 11 bases, in that order; junction bases with no gene match: 25. In germline, CDR1 is SEHNR, CDR2 FQNEAQ (reference sequence). The CDR3 sequence is 18 residues long. This clonotype has a single count. This clone may be a read error of a much larger clone one base away.

The source of this sequence is a woman at least 80 years old in good health. Input material: blood. The chain has TRBV7-9 and TRBJ2-5; 8 bases align to TRBD2. Written as DNA, the CDR3 is TGTGCCAGCAGCCCACGACGAGGTACCGGGACTAGTAACAATGAGCAGTACTTC. It codes for CASSPRRGTGTSNNEQYF.